The 30 T cell receptor beta chains reported below all come from one sample, sequenced in a study of glioma-infiltrating T cells after dendritic cell vaccination. Clones were sequenced by immunoSEQ multiplex PCR, and TCRdb holds only the in-frame ones, with some missing. The sample includes tens of thousands of clones, roughly nine tenths of them seen just once. The time point here: after dendritic cell vaccination, including at tumor progression/relapse. The sequencing used blood, collected after dendritic cell vaccination. Receptor source: a human donor with glioblastoma.

The rearrangement links TRBV12-5 to TRBJ1-5; 8 bases line up with TRBD1. CDR3 length: 16 amino acids. From germline, CDR1 is LGHNT and CDR2 FRNRAP. The trim removed 6 bases at V and 1 base at J, leaving 8 bases unmatched. For the CDR3, the DNA is TGTGCTAGTGGAACTTCAGGGGGCGCAAGCAATCAGCCCCAGCATTTT. As protein: CASGTSGGASNQPQHF.

This chain links TRBV6-5 with TRBJ1-5; possibly TRBD1 for D (5 bases). The germline V and J ends were trimmed by 0 bases and 0 bases, with 6 bases remaining between them. The germline gives CDR1 MNHEY, CDR2 SVGAGI. The CDR3 is 15 amino acids. As DNA, the CDR3 is TGTGCCAGCAGTTACTCTAGGGGTAGCAATCAGCCCCAGCATTTT. Its protein is CASSYSRGSNQPQHF.

This clone appeared a single time. J is TRBJ1-2 and V is TRBV5-4; D may be TRBD1 (6 bases). The CDR3 loop spans 13 amino acids. V lost 2 bases, J lost 8 bases, and 13 bases lay in between. Germline CDR1 and CDR2: SGHNT and YYREEE (reference sequence). The CDR3 coding sequence is TGTGCCAGCAGCTTCACAGGGCCCGTCGGCTACACCTTC. Protein sequence: CASSFTGPVGYTF.

CDR3 region: CASSLSLIGLDGNTIYF. CDR3 nucleotides: TGCGCCAGCAGCTTGAGTCTAATCGGGTTAGATGGAAACACCATATATTTT. The chain is built from TRBV5-1 and TRBJ1-3, with D hard to call. The CDR3 sequence is 17 residues long. Germline loops: CDR1 SGHRS, CDR2 YFSETQ. Deletions cut 1 base from V and 3 bases from J, with 17 bases between.

This CDR3 reads CASSQEEGQGQEQYF. The CDR3 DNA follows: TGCGCCAGCAGCCAGGAGGAGGGACAGGGGCAAGAGCAGTACTTC. The V call is TRBV4-3, the J call TRBJ2-5; 10 nucleotides agree with TRBD1. This CDR3 contains 15 residues. Per the germline V gene, CDR1 is LGHNA and CDR2 is YSLEER. J was trimmed by 11 bases and V by 3 bases; bases with no gene match: 12.

This clone has just one count. This chain joins TRBV30 and TRBJ1-2; the match to TRBD1 covers 10 bases. The CDR3 has 15 residues. After removal of 3 bases from V and 4 bases from J, the junction contained 8 bases not matched to a gene. The V gene's germline CDR1 is GTSNPN and CDR2 SVGIG (reference sequence). The CDR3 here is CAWSRGQGGLYGYTF. DNA of the CDR3: TGTGCCTGGAGCCGTGGACAGGGGGGGCTCTATGGCTACACCTTC.

J is TRBJ2-2 and V is TRBV9, with a possible D match to TRBD1 (5 bases). Germline CDR1 SGDLS, CDR2 YYNGEE. This CDR3 contains 16 residues. The V end lost 2 bases, the J end lost 2 bases, and 13 bases lay between the germline ends. CDR3 nucleotide sequence: TGTGCCAGCAGCGTTTATAGACAGACCAACACCGGGGAGCTGTTTTTT. Residues: CASSVYRQTNTGELFF.

This sequence joins TRBV6-5 and TRBJ2-7, with D possibly TRBD2 on 5 matching bases. The CDR3 runs 13 residues. The V gene lost 4 bases and the J gene lost 2 bases, with 9 bases spanning the gap. CDR1 is MNHEY and CDR2 is SVGAGI in the germline V gene. The CDR3 coding sequence is TGTGCCAGCAGTTCCCTAGCCACCTACGAGCAGTACTTC. Its translation: CASSSLATYEQYF.

The V and J genes are TRBV4-2 and TRBJ2-1; 10 bases agree with TRBD1. The V gene end was trimmed by 0 bases and the J gene end by 4 bases; junction bases not matched to a gene: 3. Germline loops: CDR1 LGHNA, CDR2 YNFKEQ. The CDR3 contains 16 residues. This chain's CDR3 is CASSQESGQGYNEQFF. CDR3 nucleotide sequence: TGTGCCAGCAGCCAAGAGTCGGGACAGGGGTACAATGAGCAGTTCTTC.

V gene TRBV5-1 combines with J gene TRBJ1-1; tentative D call: TRBD1 (6 bases). This CDR3 contains 13 residues. V gave up 0 bases and J gave up 8 bases, with 11 bases separating them. CDR1 and CDR2 from the germline V gene are SGHRS and YFSETQ. For the CDR3, the DNA is TGCGCCAGCAGCTTGGAATCTGGGGGCGAAGCTTTCTTT. Translating gives CASSLESGGEAFF.

This rearrangement joins TRBV6-6 to TRBJ1-5; 8 positions match TRBD1. The CDR3 loop spans 16 amino acids. Germline CDR1 is MNHNY and CDR2 is SVGAGI (reference sequence). J was trimmed by 3 bases and V by 4 bases; bases with no gene match: 8. CDR3 in DNA: TGTGCCAGCAGTTCGACAGGGGTAGATTACAATCAGCCCCAGCATTTT. This translates into CASSSTGVDYNQPQHF.

This sequence joins TRBV9 and TRBJ2-3; 10 bases map to TRBD2. The CDR3 spans 17 residues. V was pared by 0 bases and J by 2 bases, with 6 bases of the junction left unmatched. The V gene's germline CDR1 is SGDLS and CDR2 YYNGEE. CDR3: CASSVGGSGGFTDTQYF. Here the CDR3 DNA reads TGTGCCAGCAGCGTAGGAGGTAGCGGGGGGTTCACAGATACGCAGTATTTT.

CDR3 sequence: CASSDSRVHEQFF. Here the CDR3 DNA reads TGTGCCAGCAGTGACTCTAGAGTGCATGAGCAGTTCTTC. The chain links TRBV6-4 to TRBJ2-1; D remains unclear. This CDR3 has 13 amino acids. Germline values: CDR1 MRHNA, CDR2 SNTAGT. Between the trimmed V and J ends, which lost 0 bases and 8 bases, there was a span of 8 bases.

In this sample, this clone turned up once. The chain recombines TRBV7-2 with TRBJ1-4; D might be TRBD1 (5 bases). V lost 3 bases, J lost 8 bases, and 13 bases lay in between. The V gene's germline CDR1 is SGHTA and CDR2 FQGNSA. The CDR3 contains 14 residues. The CDR3 sequence is CASSLGGVREKLFF. The CDR3 DNA is TGTGCCAGCAGCTTGGGAGGGGTGCGGGAAAAACTGTTTTTT.

The chain carries TRBV5-6 and TRBJ2-1, with 7 bases identical to TRBD1. CDR1 is SGHDT, CDR2 YYEEEE, per germline. CDR3 length: 13 residues. Trimming at V came to 4 bases and at J to 8 bases, leaving 6 bases not matched to a gene. The chain's CDR3 is CASSLSRGYEQFF. The DNA of the CDR3 is TGTGCCAGCAGCCTGAGCAGGGGGTATGAGCAGTTCTTC.

Comment on this clone: One end of the junction is discordant with germline, which a read error may explain. Other DNA sequences in this sample translate to the same CDR3. The chain combines TRBV19 with TRBJ1-6; D is ambiguous. This CDR3 is built from 14 residues. The germline V gene has CDR1 LNHDA and CDR2 SQIVND (reference sequence). The CDR3 spells CASSIVQANSPLHF. In DNA form, the CDR3 reads TGTGCCAGTAGTATAGTGCAGGCCAATTCCCCCCTCCACTTT.

The CDR3 loop reads CASSSDRGRDGNQPQHF. The CDR3 coding sequence is TGTGCCAGTTCTTCGGACAGGGGGCGGGATGGCAATCAGCCCCAGCATTTT. V and J are TRBV19 and TRBJ1-5; 11 nucleotides agree with TRBD1. The CDR3 contains 17 residues. Trimming took 8 bases from V and 2 from J; bases not matched to a gene: 11. Germline V lookup: CDR1 LNHDA, CDR2 SQIVND (reference sequence).

V is TRBV30 and J is TRBJ1-2; 9 bases map to TRBD1. The germline V gene encodes CDR1 GTSNPN and CDR2 SVGIG (reference sequence). J was trimmed by 6 bases and V by 2 bases; bases with no gene match: 16. The length of the CDR3 is 17 residues. The CDR3 spells CAWSPTGGGRGVDGYTF. In DNA form, the CDR3 reads TGTGCCTGGAGTCCGACAGGGGGTGGAAGGGGCGTAGATGGCTACACCTTC.

The chain uses TRBV25-1 and TRBJ2-1, with 9 nucleotides matching TRBD2. Germline CDR1 is MGHDK and CDR2 is SYGVNS. V trimming: 5 bases; J trimming: 3 bases; junction bases outside the gene matches: 5. The CDR3 runs 15 residues. CDR3 loop: CASSLASGIYNEQFF. CDR3 bases: TGTGCCAGCAGTTTAGCTAGCGGGATCTACAATGAGCAGTTCTTC.

This chain links TRBV5-1 with TRBJ2-2; 9 bases align to TRBD2. The CDR3 consists of 14 residues. The germline gives CDR1 SGHRS, CDR2 YFSETQ. V dropped 3 bases and J dropped 3; count of bases not matched to a gene: 0. The CDR3 nucleotides are TGCGCCAGCAGCTCTAGCGGGGACACCGGGGAGCTGTTTTTT. It is translated as CASSSSGDTGELFF.

The rearrangement links TRBV5-1 to TRBJ2-1, with 9 bases matching TRBD1. This CDR3 is built from 17 residues. Unmatched junction bases numbered 15, after V lost 4 bases and J lost 7 bases. Germline V gives CDR1 SGHRS, CDR2 YFSETQ. CDR3 loop: CASSPNFRDRVLNEQFF. In DNA, the CDR3 is TGCGCCAGCAGCCCCAATTTCCGGGACAGGGTTTTGAATGAGCAGTTCTTC.

V and J are TRBV9 and TRBJ1-5; perhaps TRBD1 as D (5 bases). The germline CDR1 and CDR2 sequences are SGDLS and YYNGEE. V lost 4 bases and J lost 2, with 10 bases in between. The CDR3 runs to 14 residues. This CDR3 reads CASSTDIGNQPQHF. CDR3 DNA sequence: TGTGCCAGCAGCACGGACATTGGCAATCAGCCCCAGCATTTT. The full variable domain, rest sourced from reference TRBV9 and TRBJ1-5, is DSGVTQTPKHLITATGQRVTLRCSPRSGDLSVYWYQQSLDQGLQFLIQYYNGEERAKGNILERFSAQQFPDLHSELNLSSLELGDSALYFCASSTDIGNQPQHFGDGTRLSIL.

V gene TRBV6-5 combines with J gene TRBJ1-1, with 7 nucleotides matching TRBD1. The germline V gene has CDR1 MNHEY and CDR2 SVGAGI. V was pared by 6 bases and J by 10 bases, with 8 bases of the junction left unmatched. This CDR3 contains 12 residues. CDR3 sequence (DNA): TGTGCCAGCAGCCGGATTAAGGGGGCAGCTTTCTTT. This sequence encodes CASSRIKGAAFF.

This clone occurred a few times. This sequence joins TRBV14 and TRBJ2-7; TRBD1 is a possible D gene (5 bases). The CDR3 spans 15 residues. Germline loops: CDR1 SGHDN, CDR2 FVKESK. The V gene lost 2 bases and the J gene lost 1 base, with 12 bases spanning the gap. This CDR3 is CASSQQGYLSYEQYF. For the CDR3, the DNA is TGTGCCAGCAGCCAACAGGGTTACTTATCCTACGAGCAGTACTTC.

This chain links TRBV5-4 with TRBJ1-1; D gene unclear. Germline CDR1 is SGHNT and CDR2 is YYREEE (reference sequence). Deletions cut 0 bases from V and 0 bases from J, with 3 bases between. The CDR3 runs to 13 residues. Here the CDR3 reads CASSLDMNTEAFF. The CDR3 coding sequence is TGTGCCAGCAGCTTGGACATGAACACTGAAGCTTTCTTT.

A single count supports this clone. The CDR3 coding sequence is TGTGCCAGCAGTCTCGAACCGGGCTCCTACGAGCAGTACTTC. Its translation is CASSLEPGSYEQYF. This chain uses TRBV6-5 with TRBJ2-7, with D uncertain. CDR3 length: 14 residues. V lost 5 bases and J 0 bases, leaving 11 bases between the germline ends. Looked up from germline, CDR1 is MNHEY and CDR2 is SVGAGI.

The V gene is TRBV7-9, the J gene TRBJ2-7; no clear D gene. The length of the CDR3 is 11 residues. Germline V lookup: CDR1 SEHNR, CDR2 FQNEAQ (reference sequence). V was clipped by 5 bases and J by 7 bases, with 9 bases between them. The CDR3 sequence: CASSPNWEQYF. The DNA for the CDR3 is TGTGCCAGCAGCCCCAACTGGGAGCAGTACTTC.

This clone appeared a few times. The V gene is TRBV30, the J gene TRBJ2-1; 10 nucleotides match TRBD2. Germline values: CDR1 GTSNPN, CDR2 SVGIG (reference sequence). J gave up 3 bases and V 3 bases, and 8 bases lay outside the gene matches. The CDR3 has 16 amino acids. The DNA for the CDR3 is TGTGCCTGGAGAGACCTTAGCGGGAGGCGCTACAATGAGCAGTTCTTC. This sequence encodes CAWRDLSGRRYNEQFF.

The chain couples TRBV15 to TRBJ1-2; TRBD1 agrees at 7 bases. The CDR3 covers 17 residues. From germline, CDR1 is LNHNV and CDR2 YYDKDF (reference sequence). Trimming took 0 bases from V and 4 from J; bases not matched to a gene: 11. DNA for the CDR3: TGTGCCACCAGCAGAGATCCAATCGGACAGGTGGGCTATGGCTACACCTTC. Amino acids: CATSRDPIGQVGYGYTF.

This clone is a singleton in its sample. The rearrangement links TRBV7-3 to TRBJ2-2; 8 nucleotides agree with TRBD1. The CDR3 runs to 14 residues. V gave up 4 bases and J gave up 3 bases; unmatched junction bases: 1. Per germline, CDR1 SGHTA and CDR2 FQGTGA. In DNA form, the CDR3 reads TGTGCCAGCAGCTGGACAGGGCACACCGGGGAGCTGTTTTTT. It specifies CASSWTGHTGELFF.